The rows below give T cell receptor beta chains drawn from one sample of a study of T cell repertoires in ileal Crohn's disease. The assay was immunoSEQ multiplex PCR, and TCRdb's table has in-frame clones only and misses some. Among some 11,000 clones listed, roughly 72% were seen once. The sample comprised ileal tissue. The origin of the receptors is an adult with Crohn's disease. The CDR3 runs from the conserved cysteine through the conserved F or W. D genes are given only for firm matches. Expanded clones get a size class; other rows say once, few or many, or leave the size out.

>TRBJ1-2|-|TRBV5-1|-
CASSPAQAGGYTF
TGCGCCAGCAGCCCTGCCCAGGCGGGAGGCTACACCTTC
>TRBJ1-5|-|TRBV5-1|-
CASSLVSDQPQHF
TGCGCCAGCAGCTTGGTTTCGGATCAGCCCCAGCATTTT
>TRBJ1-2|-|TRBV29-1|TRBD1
CSVEVTGDYGYTF
TGCAGCGTTGAGGTCACAGGGGACTATGGCTACACCTTC
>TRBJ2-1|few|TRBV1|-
CTSSQDQPGERPRSSYNEQFF
TGCACCAGCAGCCAAGATCAGCCGGGAGAACGGCCTCGTAGCTCCTACAATGAGCAGTTCTTC
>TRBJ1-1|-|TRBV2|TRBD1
CASNMGQAVTEAFF
TGTGCCAGCAATATGGGACAGGCGGTCACTGAAGCTTTCTTT
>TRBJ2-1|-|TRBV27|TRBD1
CASSFHRGSGNEQFF
TGTGCCAGCAGTTTCCACAGGGGTTCGGGCAATGAGCAGTTCTTC
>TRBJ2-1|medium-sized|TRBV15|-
CATSRGSAANEQFF
TGTGCCACCAGCAGAGGGTCTGCGGCAAATGAGCAGTTCTTC
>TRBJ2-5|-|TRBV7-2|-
CASSFGGPPYQETQYF
TGTGCCAGCAGCTTTGGAGGGCCCCCGTACCAAGAGACCCAGTACTTC
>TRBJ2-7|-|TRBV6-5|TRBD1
CASSRTGHSEQYF
TGTGCCAGCAGTCGGACAGGGCATTCCGAGCAGTACTTC
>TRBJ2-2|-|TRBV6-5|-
CASSRYINTGELFF
TGTGCCAGCAGCCGGTATATTAACACCGGGGAGCTGTTTTTT
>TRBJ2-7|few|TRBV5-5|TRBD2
CASSLLPTSVVSEQYF
TGTGCCAGCAGCCTTCTCCCGACTAGCGTCGTCTCCGAGCAGTACTTC
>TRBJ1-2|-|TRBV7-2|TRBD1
CASSLRTGGIYGYTF
TGTGCCAGCAGCTTACGGACAGGGGGAATCTATGGCTACACCTTC
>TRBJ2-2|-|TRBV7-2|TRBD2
CASSLVGTSSTGELFF
TGTGCCAGCAGCTTAGTCGGGACTAGCAGCACCGGGGAGCTGTTTTTT
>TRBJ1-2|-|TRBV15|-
CATSPEGWGLDGYTF
TGTGCCACCAGCCCGGAGGGGTGGGGGTTGGATGGCTACACCTTC
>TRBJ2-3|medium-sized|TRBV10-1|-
CASSLDRVGSDTQYF
TGCGCCAGCAGTTTAGACAGAGTGGGATCAGATACGCAGTATTTT
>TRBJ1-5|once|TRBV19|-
CASSIPGNQPQHF
TGTGCCAGTAGTATCCCGGGGAATCAGCCCCAGCATTTT
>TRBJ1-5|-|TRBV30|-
CAWSGGRGQPQHF
TGTGCCTGGAGTGGAGGACGAGGGCAGCCCCAGCATTTT
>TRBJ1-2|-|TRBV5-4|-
CASSDDLNYGYAF
TGTGCCAGCAGCGATGACCTTAACTATGGCTACGCCTTC
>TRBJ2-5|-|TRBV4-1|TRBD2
CASSQGERDFQETQYF
TGCGCCAGCAGCCAAGGGGAGCGGGATTTCCAAGAGACCCAGTACTTC
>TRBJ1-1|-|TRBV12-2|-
CASRLVVQGAYLGTEAFF
TGTGCAAGTCGCTTAGTAGTGCAGGGGGCTTATTTAGGCACTGAAGCTTTCTTT